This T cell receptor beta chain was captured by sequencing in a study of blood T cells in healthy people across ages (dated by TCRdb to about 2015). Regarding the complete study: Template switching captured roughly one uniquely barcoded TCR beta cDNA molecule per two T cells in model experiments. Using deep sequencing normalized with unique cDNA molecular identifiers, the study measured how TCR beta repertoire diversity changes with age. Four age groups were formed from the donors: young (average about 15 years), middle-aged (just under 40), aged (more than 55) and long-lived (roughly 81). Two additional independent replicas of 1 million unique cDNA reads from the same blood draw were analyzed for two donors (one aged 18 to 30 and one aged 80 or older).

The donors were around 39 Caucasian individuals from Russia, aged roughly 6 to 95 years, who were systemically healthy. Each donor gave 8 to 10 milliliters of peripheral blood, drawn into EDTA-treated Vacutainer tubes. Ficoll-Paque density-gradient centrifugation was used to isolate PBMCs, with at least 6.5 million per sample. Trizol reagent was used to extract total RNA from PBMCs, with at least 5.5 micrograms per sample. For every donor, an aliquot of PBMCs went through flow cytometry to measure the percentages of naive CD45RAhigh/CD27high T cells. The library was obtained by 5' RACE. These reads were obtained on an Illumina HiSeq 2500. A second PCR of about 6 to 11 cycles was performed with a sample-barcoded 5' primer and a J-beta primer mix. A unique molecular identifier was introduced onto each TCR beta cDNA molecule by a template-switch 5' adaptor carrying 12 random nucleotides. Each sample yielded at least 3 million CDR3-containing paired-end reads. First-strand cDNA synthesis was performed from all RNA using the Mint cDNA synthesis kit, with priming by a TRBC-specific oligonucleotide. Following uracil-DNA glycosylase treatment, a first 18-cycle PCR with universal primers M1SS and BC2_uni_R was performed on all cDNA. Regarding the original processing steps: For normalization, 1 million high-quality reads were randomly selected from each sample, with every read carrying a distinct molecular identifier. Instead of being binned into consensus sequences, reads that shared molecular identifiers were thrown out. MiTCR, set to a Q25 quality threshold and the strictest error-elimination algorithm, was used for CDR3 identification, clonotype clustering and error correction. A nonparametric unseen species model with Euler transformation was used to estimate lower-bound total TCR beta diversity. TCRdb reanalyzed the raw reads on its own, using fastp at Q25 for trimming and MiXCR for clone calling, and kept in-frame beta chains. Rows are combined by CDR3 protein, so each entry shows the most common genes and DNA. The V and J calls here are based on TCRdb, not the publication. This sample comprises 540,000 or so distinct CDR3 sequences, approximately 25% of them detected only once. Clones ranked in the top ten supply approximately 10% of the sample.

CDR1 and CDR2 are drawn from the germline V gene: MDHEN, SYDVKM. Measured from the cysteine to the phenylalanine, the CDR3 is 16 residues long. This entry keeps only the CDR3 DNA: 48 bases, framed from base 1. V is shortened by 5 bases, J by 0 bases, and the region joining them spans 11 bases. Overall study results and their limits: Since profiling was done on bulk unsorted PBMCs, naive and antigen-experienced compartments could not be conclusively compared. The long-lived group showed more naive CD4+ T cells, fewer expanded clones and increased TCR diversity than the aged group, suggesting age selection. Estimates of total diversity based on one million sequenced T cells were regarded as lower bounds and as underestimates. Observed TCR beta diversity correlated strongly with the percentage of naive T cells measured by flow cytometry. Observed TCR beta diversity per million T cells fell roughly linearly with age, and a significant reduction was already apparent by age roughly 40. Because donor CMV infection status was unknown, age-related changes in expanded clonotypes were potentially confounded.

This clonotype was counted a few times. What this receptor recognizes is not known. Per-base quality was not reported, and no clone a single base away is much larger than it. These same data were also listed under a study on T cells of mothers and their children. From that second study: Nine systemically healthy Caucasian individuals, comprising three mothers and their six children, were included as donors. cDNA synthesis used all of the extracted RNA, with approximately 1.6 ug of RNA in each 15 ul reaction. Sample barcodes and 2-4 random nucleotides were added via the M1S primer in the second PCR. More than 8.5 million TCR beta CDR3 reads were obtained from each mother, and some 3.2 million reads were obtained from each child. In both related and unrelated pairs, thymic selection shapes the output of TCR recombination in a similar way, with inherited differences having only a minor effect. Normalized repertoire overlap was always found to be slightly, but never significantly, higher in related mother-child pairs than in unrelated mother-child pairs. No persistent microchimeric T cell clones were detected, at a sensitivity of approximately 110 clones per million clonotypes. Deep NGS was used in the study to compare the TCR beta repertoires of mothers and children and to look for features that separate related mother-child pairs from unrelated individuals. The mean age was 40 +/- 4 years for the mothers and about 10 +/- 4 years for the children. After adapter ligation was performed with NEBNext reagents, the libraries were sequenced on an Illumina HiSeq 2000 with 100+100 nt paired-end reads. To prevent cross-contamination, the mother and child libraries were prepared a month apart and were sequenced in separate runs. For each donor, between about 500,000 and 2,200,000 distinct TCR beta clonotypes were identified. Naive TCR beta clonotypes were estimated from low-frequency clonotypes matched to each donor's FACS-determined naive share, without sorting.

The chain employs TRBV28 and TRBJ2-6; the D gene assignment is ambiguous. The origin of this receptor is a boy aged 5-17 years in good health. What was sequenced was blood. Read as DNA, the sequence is TGTGCCAGCAGTCTATTACAGACCTCTGGGGCCAACGTCCTGACTTTC. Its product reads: CASSLLQTSGANVLTF.